These 22 T cell receptor beta chains originate from one sample sequenced in a study of blood T cell repertoires in COVID-19. The repertoire was sequenced with immunoSEQ multiplex PCR; TCRdb's copy has only in-frame clones and lacks some. Of around 77,000 clones detected, about 92% appear once; the ten largest clones hold about 16%. Sequenced: peripheral blood. The origin of the receptors is a woman older than 75 with active or convalescent COVID-19.

The rearrangement links TRBV3-1 (or the pseudogene TRBV3-2) to TRBJ2-3; weak D call: TRBD2 (6 bases). Per the germline V gene, CDR1 is LGHDT and CDR2 is YNNKEL (reference sequence). CDR3 size: 16 residues. V was clipped by 0 bases and J by 6 bases, with 16 bases between them. CDR3 nucleotides: TGTGCCAGCAGCCAAGATCGGGAGCGGCCCCAGGATACGCAGTATTTT. Its translation: CASSQDRERPQDTQYF.

The rearrangement uses TRBV6-5 and TRBJ2-5, with D perhaps TRBD2 (5 bases). CDR3 size: 13 residues. Germline CDR1 MNHEY, CDR2 SVGAGI. Trimming took 6 bases from V and 4 from J, leaving 12 bases between them. CDR3 DNA sequence: TGTGCCAGCAGGCTAGCTGGGCCAGAGACCCAGTACTTC. This sequence encodes CASRLAGPETQYF.

J is TRBJ1-1 and V is TRBV10-2, with D possibly being TRBD1 (6 bases). The germline V and J ends were trimmed by 8 bases and 2 bases, with 12 bases remaining between them. The CDR3 covers 13 residues. The V gene's germline CDR1 is WSHSY and CDR2 SAAADI. CDR3 sequence (DNA): TGCGCCAGCGGATCGGGACAAAACACTGAAGCTTTCTTT. Protein product: CASGSGQNTEAFF.

The chain carries TRBV6-5 and TRBJ1-2, with 9 nucleotides matching TRBD1. J was trimmed by 8 bases and V by 4 bases; bases with no gene match: 5. The CDR3 length is 13 residues. Germline CDR1 MNHEY, CDR2 SVGAGI. This chain's CDR3 is CASSWGQGAGYTF. DNA of the CDR3: TGTGCCAGCAGTTGGGGACAGGGCGCGGGCTACACCTTC.

The V call is TRBV5-5, the J call TRBJ2-7, with D possibly being TRBD1 (5 bases). V was trimmed by 4 bases and J by 3 bases, leaving 11 bases between them. The germline gives CDR1 SGHKS, CDR2 YYEKEE (reference sequence). The CDR3 covers 13 residues. This CDR3 is CASSKLDSYEQYF. The CDR3 nucleotides are TGTGCCAGCAGCAAATTAGACAGCTACGAGCAGTACTTC.

This rearrangement joins TRBV30 to TRBJ2-2; D ambiguous. The germline V and J ends were trimmed by 0 bases and 4 bases, with 9 bases remaining between them. Looked up from germline, CDR1 is GTSNPN and CDR2 is SVGIG (reference sequence). The CDR3 is made up of 14 amino acids. The CDR3 is CAWSVDSTTGELFF. CDR3 sequence (DNA): TGTGCCTGGAGTGTTGACTCTACCACCGGGGAGCTGTTTTTT.

This chain uses TRBV15 with TRBJ2-4; D possibly corresponds to TRBD1 (5 bases). With 0 bases removed from V and 8 bases from J, the gap between germline ends came to 17 bases. Per germline, CDR1 LNHNV and CDR2 YYDKDF (reference sequence). The CDR3 runs to 16 residues. CDR3 coding DNA: TGTGCCACCAGCAGAGAAGGTCGTCAGGGTAAAGACATTCAGTACTTC. Its translation: CATSREGRQGKDIQYF.

The J gene is TRBJ2-3, the V gene TRBV5-6; no firm D call. The CDR3 totals 11 residues. Germline CDR1 and CDR2: SGHDT and YYEEEE. The ends were cut back, 6 bases at V and 6 bases at J, with 8 bases in the middle. CDR3 in amino acids: CASTSSDTQYF. The CDR3 DNA reads TGTGCCAGCACCTCGTCTGATACGCAGTATTTT.

This clone was found once. The chain is built from TRBV5-1 and TRBJ1-3; TRBD1 might be the D (6 bases). Germline V CDR1 and CDR2: SGHRS, YFSETQ. Trimming shortened V by 1 base and J by 3 bases, and 11 bases separated the two germline ends. CDR3 size: 15 residues. The CDR3 DNA is TGCGCCAGCAGCTTGTTTACAGGGAGTGGAAACACCATATATTTT. It encodes CASSLFTGSGNTIYF.

This sequence joins TRBV7-2 and TRBJ2-7, with TRBD1 matching over 8 bases. The junction had 5 bases not matched to a gene; V was cut back by 0 bases and J by 7 bases. CDR1 and CDR2 (germline): SGHTA, FQGNSA. The CDR3 runs 14 residues. CDR3 in amino acids: CASSLAQGAREQYF. The CDR3, as DNA: TGTGCCAGCAGCTTAGCGCAGGGGGCGAGGGAGCAGTACTTC.

The chain has TRBV6-6 and TRBJ2-7; 7 bases agree with TRBD2. The CDR3 contains 16 residues. The V and J ends lost 2 bases and 7 bases, in that order; junction bases with no gene match: 14. CDR1 and CDR2 from the germline V gene are MNHNY and SVGAGI (reference sequence). Here the CDR3 reads CASSYPPDTGGREQYF. The CDR3 DNA follows: TGTGCCAGCAGTTACCCACCAGACACGGGGGGAAGGGAGCAGTACTTC.

The gene calls are TRBV5-5 and TRBJ1-3; a weak D match, TRBD1 (6 bases). V dropped 3 bases and J dropped 4 bases, with 14 bases sitting between them. The CDR3 is 15 residues long. Germline V gene sequence: CDR1 SGHKS, CDR2 YYEKEE (reference sequence). The CDR3, as DNA: TGTGCCAGCAGCTCGGACAGCACAGCGGGAAACACCATATATTTT. Protein product: CASSSDSTAGNTIYF.

The gene calls are TRBV6-6 and TRBJ2-3; D unresolved. V lost 2 bases and J 7 bases, leaving 13 bases between the germline ends. Germline V lookup: CDR1 MNHNY, CDR2 SVGAGI (reference sequence). This CDR3 has 14 amino acids. The CDR3 DNA reads TGTGCCAGCAGTTACGGTGCCAGTCGATATACGCAGTATTTT. This sequence encodes CASSYGASRYTQYF.

V and J are TRBV7-9 and TRBJ2-7; a possible D gene is TRBD1 (6 bases). V lost 5 bases, J lost 5 bases, and 16 bases lay in between. The germline V gene has CDR1 SEHNR and CDR2 FQNEAQ (reference sequence). The CDR3 covers 14 residues. The CDR3 spells CASSPIGGTDEQYF. CDR3 nucleotide sequence: TGTGCCAGCAGCCCAATAGGGGGAACCGACGAGCAGTACTTC.

The J gene is TRBJ1-6, the V gene TRBV28; maybe TRBD1 (6 bases). The ends were cut back, 10 bases at V and 3 bases at J, with 16 bases in the middle. Looked up from germline, CDR1 is MDHEN and CDR2 is SYDVKM. This CDR3 region has 15 residues. The CDR3 sequence: CAIPEVQGYNSPLHF. Written as DNA, the CDR3 is TGTGCCATCCCAGAGGTACAGGGCTATAATTCACCCCTCCACTTT. Together with reference TRBV28 and TRBJ1-6, the CDR3 gives the full variable domain: DVKVTQSSRYLVKRTGEKVFLECVQDMDHENMFWYRQDPGLGLRLIYFSYDVKMKEKGDIPEGYSVSREKKERFSLILESASTNQTSMYLCAIPEVQGYNSPLHFGNGTRLTVT.

The chain joins TRBV3-1 (or the pseudogene TRBV3-2) to TRBJ1-6; no definite D call. CDR1 LGHDT and CDR2 YNNKEL come from the germline V gene (reference sequence). The CDR3 extends over 12 amino acids. V lost 2 bases, J lost 11 bases, and 7 bases lay in between. The CDR3 loop is CASSQTPPPLHF. Written as DNA, the CDR3 is TGTGCCAGCAGCCAAACTCCCCCACCCCTCCACTTT.

This sequence joins TRBV4-3 and TRBJ2-7; D might be TRBD1 (6 bases). V lost 1 base to trimming and J lost 2 bases, with 9 bases between them. The V gene's germline CDR1 is LGHNA and CDR2 YSLEER. This CDR3 contains 14 residues. The CDR3 region is CASSQGTGPYEQYF. CDR3 coding DNA: TGCGCCAGCAGCCAAGGCACAGGGCCCTACGAGCAGTACTTC.

The rearrangement uses TRBV5-5 and TRBJ1-1; 8 nucleotides match TRBD1. CDR3 length: 15 amino acids. With 2 bases clipped from V and 6 bases from J, the junction kept 9 bases outside the gene matches. Looked up from germline, CDR1 is SGHKS and CDR2 is YYEKEE (reference sequence). CDR3 region: CASSLKPGGKSEAFF. The DNA for the CDR3 is TGTGCCAGCAGCTTAAAACCAGGGGGCAAGTCTGAAGCTTTCTTT.

The rearrangement uses TRBV30 and TRBJ1-4, with TRBD1 identical over 8 bases. V shed 3 bases, J shed 4 bases, and the junction held 4 bases outside the gene matches. The CDR3 spans 14 residues. The germline CDR1 and CDR2 sequences are GTSNPN and SVGIG (reference sequence). The CDR3 nucleotides read TGTGCCTGGAGGCGGACAGGGCGTAATGAAAAACTGTTTTTT. This sequence encodes CAWRRTGRNEKLFF.

V is TRBV9 and J is TRBJ2-1; TRBD2 agrees at 7 bases. Germline V lookup: CDR1 SGDLS, CDR2 YYNGEE. The V and J ends lost 5 bases and 8 bases, in that order; junction bases with no gene match: 10. The CDR3 spans 14 residues. DNA of the CDR3: TGTGCCAGCAGGCCGACTAGCCGGGGGGATGAGCAGTTCTTC. This gives the protein CASRPTSRGDEQFF.

The count of this clone is one. The rearrangement joins TRBV13 to TRBJ1-6; D is ambiguous. The CDR3 covers 15 residues. CDR1 is PRHDT, CDR2 FYEKMQ, per germline (reference sequence). V was pared by 5 bases and J by 5 bases, with 13 bases between. The CDR3 region has the DNA TGTGCCAGCAGCATCGGACGGGGAGATAATTCACCCCTCCACTTT. This sequence encodes CASSIGRGDNSPLHF.

V usage is TRBV7-2 and J usage is TRBJ2-2; TRBD2 is a possible D gene (6 bases). V was pared by 1 base and J by 0 bases, with 6 bases between. Germline lookup yields CDR1 SGHTA and CDR2 FQGNSA. The CDR3 is 15 amino acids. The CDR3 here is CASSLVAANTGELFF. CDR3 nucleotide sequence: TGTGCCAGCAGCTTAGTAGCGGCGAACACCGGGGAGCTGTTTTTT.